This entry is about one T cell receptor beta chain. Its antigen is not yet known. No much larger clone exists at a distance of one base, and base qualities are not known. TCR beta repertoires were profiled from peripheral blood of more than ten young patients with multiple sclerosis to demonstrate the VDJtools post-analysis software. Multiple sclerosis patients were children and adolescents aged roughly 6 to 16 years. The library relied on PCR. The listed sequencing device is Illumina HiSeq 2500. To reduce PCR and sequencing biases, unique molecular identifiers were incorporated into the TCR beta cDNA libraries. Roughly 0.5 million cDNA molecules were obtained per 1 to 10 million input T cells, so each molecule approximated one T cell. The same protocol used for the earlier healthy control dataset was applied to prepare and sequence the patient libraries. Samples belonging to the same batch were prepared together, multiplexed and sequenced on a shared HiSeq lane. Turning to the authors' computational methods: MIGEC handled the raw barcoded reads, throwing out single-read molecular identifier groups before consensus assembly and CDR3 extraction. Clonotype tables were post-analysed with VDJtools, and diversity was normalized by down-sampling all datasets to the smallest sample size. Repertoire overlap clustering matched CDR3 amino acid but not nucleotide sequences to correct batch-related cross-sample contamination. TCRdb redid the processing of the public reads, applying fastp at Q25 and MiXCR, and retained in-frame beta chains. Rows merge per CDR3 protein into single entries with the most common DNA and genes. These V and J calls rely on TCRdb rather than the paper's analysis. This sample is represented by hundreds of thousands of distinct CDR3 sequences; about a third of them were singletons. The biggest ten clones account for over 10% of the sample.

After removal of 5 bases from V and 5 bases from J, the junction retains 17 bases not matched to a gene. CDR1 SGHTA and CDR2 FQGTGA are derived from the germline V gene. Spanning cysteine to phenylalanine, the CDR3 consists of 18 amino acids. Here the CDR3 DNA is all that survives: 54 bases in frame from base 1. The sample comes from a study of post-analysis software for immune sequencing data (dated by TCRdb to between 2014 and 2016). A note on the overall study: Recorded disease courses included relapsing-remitting, secondary progressive and progressive-relapsing multiple sclerosis, with some patients lacking subtype annotation. A subset of samples was prepared in parallel using single-end sample barcoding, then pooled and co-amplified after Illumina adapter ligation. The patient repertoires were compared against roughly 12 previously published healthy control repertoires obtained from donors aged 6 to 25 years. Results the study describes overall, beyond this receptor: The multiple sclerosis patient group was slightly younger than the control group. Direct clustering with F measure revealed strong co-clustering of samples prepared in the same batch, which led to a batch-effect correction. Significantly higher frequencies in patients than in controls were found for about 5 TRBV segments, including TRBV5-6, TRBV5-1 and TRBV20-1. Compared with controls, multiple sclerosis patients had significantly lower normalized Chao1 diversity, a finding suggesting substantial peripheral T-cell clonal expansion.

This receptor was obtained from a girl between 10 and 17 years old with multiple sclerosis. The rearranged segments are TRBV7-3 and TRBJ2-5, with TRBD2 matching 10 junction bases. The sequencing input was blood. The CDR3 corresponds to CASSPRPTSSGGLETQYF. Read as DNA, the sequence is TGTGCCAGCAGCCCCCGTCCGACTTCTAGCGGGGGCTTGGAGACCCAGTACTTC.